The text below deals with one TCR beta chain. Sequencing targeted TCR beta in T cells from blood (CD8+ and CD4+). The study used treatment-naive patients who had stable or active relapsing-remitting disease as multiple sclerosis controls. These data belong to a study of CD8 T cells in Susac syndrome. V was clipped by 2 bases and J by 0 bases, with 16 bases between them. The V gene's germline CDR1 is SGHTA and CDR2 FQGNSA. This CDR3 is 17 amino acids long. Random hexamers served to reverse transcribe about 0.5 to 1 ug RNA. TCR beta CDR3 was amplified by immunoSEQ multiplex PCR. This amplification extended across 54 Vbeta and 13 Jbeta segments. TCRdb analysed the immunoSEQ multiplex PCR reads with MiXCR anew, one entry per CDR3 protein. The sample contains some 450,000 distinct CDR3 sequences, 85% to 90% of which appear only once.

This TCR was sampled from a human donor with multiple sclerosis. The sample consisted of CD8+ T cells from PBMCs. The chain links TRBV7-2 to TRBJ1-1; maybe TRBD1 (6 bases). CDR3 amino acids: CASSLRTDLWMNTEAFF. The CDR3 nucleotides are TGTGCCAGCAGCTTAAGGACAGACCTATGGATGAACACTGAAGCTTTCTTT. Combining the CDR3 with reference TRBV7-2 and TRBJ1-1 gives the whole variable domain GAGVSQSPSNKVTEKGKDVELRCDPISGHTALYWYRQSLGQGLEFLIYFQGNSAPDKSGLPSDRFSAERTGGSVSTLTIQRTQQEDSAVYLCASSLRTDLWMNTEAFFGQGTRLTVV.